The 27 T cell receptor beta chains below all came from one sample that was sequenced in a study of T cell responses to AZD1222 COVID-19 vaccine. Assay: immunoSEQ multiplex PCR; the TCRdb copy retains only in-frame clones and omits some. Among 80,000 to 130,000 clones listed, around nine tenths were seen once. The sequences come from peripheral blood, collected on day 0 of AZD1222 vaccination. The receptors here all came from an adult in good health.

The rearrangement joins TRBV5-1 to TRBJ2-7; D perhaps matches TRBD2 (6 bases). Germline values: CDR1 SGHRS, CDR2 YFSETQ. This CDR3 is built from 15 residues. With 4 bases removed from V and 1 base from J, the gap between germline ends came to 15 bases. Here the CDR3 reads CASSLGGAVSYEQYF. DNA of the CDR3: TGCGCCAGCAGCCTTGGCGGGGCGGTATCCTACGAGCAGTACTTC.

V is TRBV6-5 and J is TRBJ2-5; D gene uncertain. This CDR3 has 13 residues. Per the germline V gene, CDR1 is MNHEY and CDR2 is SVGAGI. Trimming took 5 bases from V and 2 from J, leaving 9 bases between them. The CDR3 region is CASSRVAQETQYF. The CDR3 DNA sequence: TGTGCCAGCAGTCGGGTCGCACAAGAGACCCAGTACTTC.

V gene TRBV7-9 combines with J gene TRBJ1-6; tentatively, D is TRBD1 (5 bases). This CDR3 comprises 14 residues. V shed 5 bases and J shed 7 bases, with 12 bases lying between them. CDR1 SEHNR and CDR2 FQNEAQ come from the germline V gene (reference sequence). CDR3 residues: CASSPTGRNSPLHF. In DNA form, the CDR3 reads TGTGCCAGCAGCCCCACGGGGCGAAATTCACCCCTCCACTTT. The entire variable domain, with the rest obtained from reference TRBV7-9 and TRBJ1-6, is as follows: DTGVSQNPRHKITKRGQNVTFRCDPISEHNRLYWYRQTLGQGPEFLTYFQNEAQLEKSRLLSDRFSAERPKGSFSTLEIQRTEQGDSAMYLCASSPTGRNSPLHFGNGTRLTVT.

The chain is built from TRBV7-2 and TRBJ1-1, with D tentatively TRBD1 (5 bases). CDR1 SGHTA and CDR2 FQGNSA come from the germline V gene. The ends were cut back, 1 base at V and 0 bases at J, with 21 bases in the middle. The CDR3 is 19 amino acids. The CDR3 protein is CASSLVTGVVAIMNTEAFF. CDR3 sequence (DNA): TGTGCCAGCAGCTTAGTAACGGGGGTTGTGGCAATTATGAACACTGAAGCTTTCTTT.

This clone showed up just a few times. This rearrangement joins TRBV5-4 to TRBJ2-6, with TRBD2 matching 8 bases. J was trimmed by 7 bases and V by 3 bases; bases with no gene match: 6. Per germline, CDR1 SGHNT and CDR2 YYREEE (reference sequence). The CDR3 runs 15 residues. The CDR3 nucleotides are TGTGCCAGCAGCTACCGGGGGGGAGGAGCCAACGTCCTGACTTTC. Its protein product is CASSYRGGGANVLTF.

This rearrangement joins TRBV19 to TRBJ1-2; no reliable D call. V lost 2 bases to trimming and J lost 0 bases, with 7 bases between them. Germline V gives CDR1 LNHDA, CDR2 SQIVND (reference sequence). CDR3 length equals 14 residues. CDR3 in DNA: TGTGCCAGTAGTATATCAGGAGCTAACTATGGCTACACCTTC. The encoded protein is CASSISGANYGYTF.

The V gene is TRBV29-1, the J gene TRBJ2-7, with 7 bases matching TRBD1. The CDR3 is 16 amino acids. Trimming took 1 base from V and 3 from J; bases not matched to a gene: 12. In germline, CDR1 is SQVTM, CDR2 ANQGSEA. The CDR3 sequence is CSVEGQRGTDLYEQYF. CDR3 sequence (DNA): TGCAGCGTTGAAGGGCAAAGGGGGACAGACCTCTACGAGCAGTACTTC.

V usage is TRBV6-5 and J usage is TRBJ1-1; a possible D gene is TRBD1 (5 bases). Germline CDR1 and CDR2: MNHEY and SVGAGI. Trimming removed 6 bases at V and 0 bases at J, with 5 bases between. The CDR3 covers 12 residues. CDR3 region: CASSRVNTEAFF. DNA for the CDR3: TGTGCCAGCAGCAGGGTGAACACTGAAGCTTTCTTT.

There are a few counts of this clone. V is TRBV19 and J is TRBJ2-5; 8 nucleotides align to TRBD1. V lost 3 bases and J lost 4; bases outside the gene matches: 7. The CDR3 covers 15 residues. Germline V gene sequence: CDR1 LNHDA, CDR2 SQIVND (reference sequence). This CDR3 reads CASSIGDRGGETQYF. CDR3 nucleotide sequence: TGTGCCAGTAGTATCGGAGACAGGGGAGGAGAGACCCAGTACTTC.

CDR3: CASSPWGGNSIGYTF. DNA for the CDR3: TGTGCCAGCAGCCCATGGGGGGGGAACTCAATCGGCTACACCTTC. J is TRBJ1-2 and V is TRBV7-2, with D maybe TRBD1 (5 bases). Germline CDR1 and CDR2: SGHTA and FQGNSA. There are 15 residues in the CDR3. V was pared by 5 bases and J by 8 bases, with 21 bases between.

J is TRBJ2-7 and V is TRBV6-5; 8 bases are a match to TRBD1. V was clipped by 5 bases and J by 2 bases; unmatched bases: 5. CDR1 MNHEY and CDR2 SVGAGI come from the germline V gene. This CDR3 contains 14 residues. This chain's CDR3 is CASSLRDRPYEQYF. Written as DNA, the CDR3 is TGTGCCAGCAGTCTCCGGGACAGGCCCTACGAGCAGTACTTC.

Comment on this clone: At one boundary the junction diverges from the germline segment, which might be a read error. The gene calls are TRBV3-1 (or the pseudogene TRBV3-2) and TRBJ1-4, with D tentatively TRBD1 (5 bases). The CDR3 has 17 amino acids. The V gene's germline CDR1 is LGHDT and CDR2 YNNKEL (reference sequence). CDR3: CASSPGWSRGGNERLFF. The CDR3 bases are TGTGCCAGCAGCCCTGGTTGGAGTAGGGGTGGTAACGAAAGACTGTTTTTT.

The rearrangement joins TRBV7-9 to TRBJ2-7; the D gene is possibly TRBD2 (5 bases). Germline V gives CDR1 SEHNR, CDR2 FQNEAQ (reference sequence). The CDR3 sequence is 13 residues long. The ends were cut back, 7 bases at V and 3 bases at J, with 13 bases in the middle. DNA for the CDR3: TGTGCCAGCACCAAAGAGGGCAGCTACGAGCAGTACTTC. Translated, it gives CASTKEGSYEQYF.

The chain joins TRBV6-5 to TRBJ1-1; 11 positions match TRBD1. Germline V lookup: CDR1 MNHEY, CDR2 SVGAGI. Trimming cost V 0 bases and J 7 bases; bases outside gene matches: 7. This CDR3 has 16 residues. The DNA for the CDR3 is TGTGCCAGCAGTTACTCGGGACAGGGGGGTTTCCATGAAGCTTTCTTT. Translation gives CASSYSGQGGFHEAFF.

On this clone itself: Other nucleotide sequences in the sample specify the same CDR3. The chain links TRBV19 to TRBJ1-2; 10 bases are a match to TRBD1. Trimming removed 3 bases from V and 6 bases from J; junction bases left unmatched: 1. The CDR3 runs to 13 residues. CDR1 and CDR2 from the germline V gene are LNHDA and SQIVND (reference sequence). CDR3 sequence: CASSMGQGNGYTF. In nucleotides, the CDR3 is TGTGCCAGTAGTATGGGACAGGGGAATGGCTACACCTTC. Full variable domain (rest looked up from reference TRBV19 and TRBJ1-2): DGGITQSPKYLFRKEGQNVTLSCEQNLNHDAMYWYRQDPGQGLRLIYYSQIVNDFQKGDIAEGYSVSREKKESFPLTVTSAQKNPTAFYLCASSMGQGNGYTFGSGTRLTVV.

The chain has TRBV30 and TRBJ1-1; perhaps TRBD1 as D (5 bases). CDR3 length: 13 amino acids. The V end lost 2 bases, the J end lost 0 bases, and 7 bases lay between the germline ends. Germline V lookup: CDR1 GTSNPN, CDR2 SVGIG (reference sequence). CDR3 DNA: TGTGCCTGGAGTCCGACAGTGAACACTGAAGCTTTCTTT. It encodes CAWSPTVNTEAFF.

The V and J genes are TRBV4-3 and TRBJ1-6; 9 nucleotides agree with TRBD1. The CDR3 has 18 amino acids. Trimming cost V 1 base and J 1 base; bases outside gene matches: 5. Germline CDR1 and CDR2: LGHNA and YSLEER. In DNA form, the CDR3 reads TGCGCCAGCAGCCAAGGGGGGGACAGGGCGTCCTATAATTCACCCCTCCACTTT. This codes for CASSQGGDRASYNSPLHF.

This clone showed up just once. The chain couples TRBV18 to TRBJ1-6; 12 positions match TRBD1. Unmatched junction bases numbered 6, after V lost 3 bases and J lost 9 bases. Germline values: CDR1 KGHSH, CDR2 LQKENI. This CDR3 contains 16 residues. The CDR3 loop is CASSPGTGGSLSPLHF. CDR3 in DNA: TGTGCCAGCTCACCCGGGACAGGGGGCTCTCTTTCACCCCTCCACTTT.

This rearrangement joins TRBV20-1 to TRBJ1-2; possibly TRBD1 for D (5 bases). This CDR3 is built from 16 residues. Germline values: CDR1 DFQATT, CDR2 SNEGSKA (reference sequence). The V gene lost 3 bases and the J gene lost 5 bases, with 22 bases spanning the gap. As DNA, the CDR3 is TGCAGTGCTAGTCCTCCGGGGGTTGGGGCCTCGTATGGCTACACCTTC. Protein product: CSASPPGVGASYGYTF.

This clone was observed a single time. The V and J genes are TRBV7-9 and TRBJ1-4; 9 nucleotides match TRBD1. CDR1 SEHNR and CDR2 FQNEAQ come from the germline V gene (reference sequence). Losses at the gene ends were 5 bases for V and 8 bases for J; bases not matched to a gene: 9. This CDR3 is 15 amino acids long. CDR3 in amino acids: CASSPRQGGTEKLFF. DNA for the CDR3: TGTGCCAGCAGCCCTCGACAGGGGGGGACGGAAAAACTGTTTTTT.

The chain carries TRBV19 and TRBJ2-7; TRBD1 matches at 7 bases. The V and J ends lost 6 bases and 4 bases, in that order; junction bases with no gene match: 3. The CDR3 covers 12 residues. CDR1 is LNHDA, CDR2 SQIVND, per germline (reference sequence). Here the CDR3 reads CASSGTEYEQYF. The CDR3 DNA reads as TGTGCCAGTAGCGGGACAGAATACGAGCAGTACTTC.

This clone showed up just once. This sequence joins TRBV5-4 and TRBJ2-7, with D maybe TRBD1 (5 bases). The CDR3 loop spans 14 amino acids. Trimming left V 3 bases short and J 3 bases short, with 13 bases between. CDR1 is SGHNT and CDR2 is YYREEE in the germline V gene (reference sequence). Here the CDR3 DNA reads TGTGCCAGCAGCTCCTCTTCCAGGGACTACGAGCAGTACTTC. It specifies CASSSSSRDYEQYF.

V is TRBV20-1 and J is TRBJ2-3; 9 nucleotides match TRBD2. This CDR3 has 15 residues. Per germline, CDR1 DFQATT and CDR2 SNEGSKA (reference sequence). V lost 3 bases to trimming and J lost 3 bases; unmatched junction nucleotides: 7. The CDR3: CSASDAGGRTDTQYF. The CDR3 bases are TGCAGTGCTAGTGACGCGGGGGGGCGAACAGATACGCAGTATTTT.

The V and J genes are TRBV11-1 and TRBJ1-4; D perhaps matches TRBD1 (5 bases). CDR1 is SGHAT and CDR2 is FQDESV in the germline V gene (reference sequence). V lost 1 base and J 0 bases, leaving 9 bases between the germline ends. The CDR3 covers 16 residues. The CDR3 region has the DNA TGTGCCAGCAGCTTAGGACAGATTGCAACTAATGAAAAACTGTTTTTT. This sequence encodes CASSLGQIATNEKLFF. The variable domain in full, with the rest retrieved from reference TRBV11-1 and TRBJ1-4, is EAEVAQSPRYKITEKSQAVAFWCDPISGHATLYWYRQILGQGPELLVQFQDESVVDDSQLPKDRFSAERLKGVDSTLKIQPAELGDSAMYLCASSLGQIATNEKLFFGSGTQLSVL.

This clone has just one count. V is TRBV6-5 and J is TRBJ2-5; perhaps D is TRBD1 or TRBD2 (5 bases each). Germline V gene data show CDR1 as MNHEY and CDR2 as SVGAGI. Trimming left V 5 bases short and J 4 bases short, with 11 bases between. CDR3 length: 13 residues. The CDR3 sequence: CASSRDRRETQYF. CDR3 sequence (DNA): TGTGCCAGCAGTCGGGACCGACGAGAGACCCAGTACTTC.

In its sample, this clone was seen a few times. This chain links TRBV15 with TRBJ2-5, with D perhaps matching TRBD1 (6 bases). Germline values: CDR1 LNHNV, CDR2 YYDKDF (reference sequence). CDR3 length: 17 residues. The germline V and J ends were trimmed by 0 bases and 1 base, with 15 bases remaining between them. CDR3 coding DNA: TGTGCCACCAGCAGAGATACAGGGAAGTTAATCCAAGAGACCCAGTACTTC. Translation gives CATSRDTGKLIQETQYF.

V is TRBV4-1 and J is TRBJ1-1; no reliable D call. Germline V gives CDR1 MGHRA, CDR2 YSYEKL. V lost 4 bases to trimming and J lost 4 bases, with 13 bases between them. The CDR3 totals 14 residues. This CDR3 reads CASSPREGGTEAFF. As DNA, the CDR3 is TGCGCCAGCAGCCCTCGGGAGGGTGGCACTGAAGCTTTCTTT.